These 2 T cell receptor beta chains originate from one sample sequenced in a study of T cells in Graves' hyperthyroidism and ophthalmopathy. It was RNA transcripts that yielded the amplified TCR beta CDR3 regions. Primed by the HTBI set, a first-round RT-PCR was run on the TCR CDR3. Via MiXCR, TCRdb re-called the multiplex PCR reads, giving one row per CDR3 protein. Here the sample spans about 640,000 distinct CDR3 sequences, around 21% being singletons. The sample was blood. These receptors all stem from a man younger than 40 with Graves' ophthalmopathy.

This clonotype was counted between two and nine times. The chain has TRBV7-3 and TRBJ2-5, with 8 positions matching TRBD2. V was pared by 5 bases and J by 3 bases, with 5 bases of the junction left unmatched. Germline V CDR1 and CDR2: SGHTA, FQGTGA. This CDR3 comprises 14 residues. CDR3 bases: TGTGCCAGCAGCCCCTCGGGAGGGAAAGAGACCCAGTACTTC. Translation gives CASSPSGGKETQYF.

In its sample, this clonotype was seen a few times. The chain recombines TRBV28 with TRBJ1-1, with D possibly being TRBD1 (6 bases). The V gene lost 8 bases and the J gene lost 1 base, with 14 bases spanning the gap. CDR3 length equals 14 residues. CDR1 is MDHEN and CDR2 is SYDVKM in the germline V gene. CDR3 region: CASGSRGRNTEAFF. CDR3 DNA sequence: TGTGCCAGCGGATCCAGGGGCAGGAACACTGAAGCTTTCTTT. Complete variable domain (other parts from reference TRBV28 and TRBJ1-1): DVKVTQSSRYLVKRTGEKVFLECVQDMDHENMFWYRQDPGLGLRLIYFSYDVKMKEKGDIPEGYSVSREKKERFSLILESASTNQTSMYLCASGSRGRNTEAFFGQGTRLTVV.